The clone carrying this TCR beta chain has only a few counts. The data stem from a study of CD8+ T cells in alopecia areata. Extracted RNA was reverse transcribed, and the resulting cDNA served as sequencing template. The method was immunoSEQ multiplex PCR; TCRdb's version includes in-frame clones alone and lacks a portion of them. The data show 200,000 to 250,000 clones, approximately 61% seen once. There are 12 residues in the CDR3. The V segment lost 2 bases and the J segment 8 bases; nucleotides outside the gene matches: 2. Looked up from germline, CDR1 is KGHSH and CDR2 is LQKENI. The material was CD4+ T cells sorted from blood, obtained at week 0. This chain connects TRBV18 to TRBJ2-7; 8 bases agree with TRBD1. The origin of this receptor is a human donor with alopecia areata. CDR3 DNA: TGTGCCAGCTCACCAGACAGGGGAAAGCAGTACTTC. Translation: CASSPDRGKQYF.